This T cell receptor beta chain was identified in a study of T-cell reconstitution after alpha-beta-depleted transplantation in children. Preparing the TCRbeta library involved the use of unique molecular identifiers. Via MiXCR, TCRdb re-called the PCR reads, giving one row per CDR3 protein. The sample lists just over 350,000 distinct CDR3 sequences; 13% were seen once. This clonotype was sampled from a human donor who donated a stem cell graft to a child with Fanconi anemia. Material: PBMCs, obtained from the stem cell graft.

CDR3 coding DNA: TGCAGTGCTAGAGACTCGGGGACAGAAGAGCAGTACTTC. It translates to CSARDSGTEEQYF. The chain is built from TRBV20-1 and TRBJ2-7; 7 bases line up with TRBD1. Germline lookup yields CDR1 DFQATT and CDR2 SNEGSKA (reference sequence). The J segment lost 7 bases and the V segment lost 0 bases, leaving 6 bases of the junction unmatched. The CDR3 has 13 residues.